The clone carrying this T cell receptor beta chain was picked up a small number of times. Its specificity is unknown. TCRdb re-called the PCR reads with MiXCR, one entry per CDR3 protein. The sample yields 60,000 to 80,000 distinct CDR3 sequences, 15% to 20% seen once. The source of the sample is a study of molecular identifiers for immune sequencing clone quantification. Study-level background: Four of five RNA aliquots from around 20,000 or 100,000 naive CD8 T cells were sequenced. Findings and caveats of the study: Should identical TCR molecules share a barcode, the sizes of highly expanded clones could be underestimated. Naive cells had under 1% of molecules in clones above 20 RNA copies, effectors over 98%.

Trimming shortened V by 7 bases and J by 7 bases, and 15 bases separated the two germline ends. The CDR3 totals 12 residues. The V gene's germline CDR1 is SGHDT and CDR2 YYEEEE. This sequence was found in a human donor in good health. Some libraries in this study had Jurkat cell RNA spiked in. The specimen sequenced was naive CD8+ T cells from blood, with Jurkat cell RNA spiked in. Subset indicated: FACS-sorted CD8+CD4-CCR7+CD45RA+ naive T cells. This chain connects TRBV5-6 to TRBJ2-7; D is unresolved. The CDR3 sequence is CASCSVAEEQYF. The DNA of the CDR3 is TGTGCCAGCTGCTCGGTTGCAGAAGAGCAGTACTTC.